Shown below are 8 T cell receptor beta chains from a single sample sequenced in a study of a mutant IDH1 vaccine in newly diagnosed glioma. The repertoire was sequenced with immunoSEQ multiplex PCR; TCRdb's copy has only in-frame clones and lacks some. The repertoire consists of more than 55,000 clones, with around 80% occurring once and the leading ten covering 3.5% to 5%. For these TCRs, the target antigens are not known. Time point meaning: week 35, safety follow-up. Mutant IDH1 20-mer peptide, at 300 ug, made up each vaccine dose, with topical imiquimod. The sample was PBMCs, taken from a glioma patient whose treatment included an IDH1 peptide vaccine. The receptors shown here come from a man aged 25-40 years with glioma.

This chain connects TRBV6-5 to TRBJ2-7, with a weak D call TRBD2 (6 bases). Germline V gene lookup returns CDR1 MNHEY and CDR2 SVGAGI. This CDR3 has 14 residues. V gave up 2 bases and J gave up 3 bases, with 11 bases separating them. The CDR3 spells CASSYGGKGYEQYF. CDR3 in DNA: TGTGCCAGCAGTTACGGGGGGAAAGGCTACGAGCAGTACTTC.

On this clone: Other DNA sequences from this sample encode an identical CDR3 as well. CDR3 nucleotides: TGTGCCAGCAGTGTCCAAGGCTCTGGAAACACCATATATTTT. Residues: CASSVQGSGNTIYF. V usage is TRBV6-1 and J usage is TRBJ1-3; D is uncertain. V dropped 4 bases and J dropped 0 bases, with 7 bases sitting between them. Per germline, CDR1 MNHNS and CDR2 SASEGT. The length of the CDR3 is 14 residues.

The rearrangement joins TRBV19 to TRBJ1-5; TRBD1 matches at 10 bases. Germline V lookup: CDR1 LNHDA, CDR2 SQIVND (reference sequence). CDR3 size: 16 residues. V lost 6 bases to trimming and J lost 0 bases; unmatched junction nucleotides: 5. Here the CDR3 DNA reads TGTGCCAGTAGCGGACAGGGGGGGTATAGCAATCAGCCCCAGCATTTT. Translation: CASSGQGGYSNQPQHF.

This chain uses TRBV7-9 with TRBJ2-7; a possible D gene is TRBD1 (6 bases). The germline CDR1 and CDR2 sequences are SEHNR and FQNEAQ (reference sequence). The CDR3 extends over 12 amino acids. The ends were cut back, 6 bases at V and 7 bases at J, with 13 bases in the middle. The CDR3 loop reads CASRTHREEQYF. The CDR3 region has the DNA TGTGCCAGCAGGACTCACAGGGAGGAGCAGTACTTC.

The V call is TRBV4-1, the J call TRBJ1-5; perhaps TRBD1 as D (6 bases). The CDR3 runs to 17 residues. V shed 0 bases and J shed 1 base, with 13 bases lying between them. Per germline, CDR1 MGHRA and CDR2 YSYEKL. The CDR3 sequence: CASSQESRGGSNQPQHF. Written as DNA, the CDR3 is TGCGCCAGCAGCCAAGAAAGCAGGGGAGGAAGCAATCAGCCCCAGCATTTT.

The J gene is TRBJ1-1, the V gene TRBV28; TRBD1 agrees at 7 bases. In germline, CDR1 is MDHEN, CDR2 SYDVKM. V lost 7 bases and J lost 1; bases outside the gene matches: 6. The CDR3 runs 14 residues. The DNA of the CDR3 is TGTGCCAGCACCTCGACAGGGAAGAACACTGAAGCTTTCTTT. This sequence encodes CASTSTGKNTEAFF.

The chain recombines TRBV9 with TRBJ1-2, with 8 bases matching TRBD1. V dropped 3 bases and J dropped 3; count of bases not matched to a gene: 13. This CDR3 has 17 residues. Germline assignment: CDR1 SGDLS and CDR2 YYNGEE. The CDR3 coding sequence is TGTGCCAGCAGCGGCCGGGACAGGAGTCTAGGGCACTATGGCTACACCTTC. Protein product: CASSGRDRSLGHYGYTF. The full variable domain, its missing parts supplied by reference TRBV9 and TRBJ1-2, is DSGVTQTPKHLITATGQRVTLRCSPRSGDLSVYWYQQSLDQGLQFLIQYYNGEERAKGNILERFSAQQFPDLHSELNLSSLELGDSALYFCASSGRDRSLGHYGYTFGSGTRLTVV.

The DNA of the CDR3 is TGCAGCGTTGAATCCAGCACCCTCCAACAGGGGATTATATATGGCTACACCTTC. It yields the protein CSVESSTLQQGIIYGYTF. V usage is TRBV29-1 and J usage is TRBJ1-2; 7 nucleotides match TRBD1. The CDR3 spans 18 residues. Germline V CDR1 and CDR2: SQVTM, ANQGSEA. Trimming at V came to 2 bases and at J to 5 bases, leaving 20 bases not matched to a gene.